The present T cell receptor (beta chain) was sequenced within a study of read filtering for tumor transcriptome and immune sequencing (dated by TCRdb to about 2020). Turning to the overall study: The cohort had around 16 male and 11 to 15 female patients with a mean age of roughly 70 years, ranging from about 45 to 85. By revised international staging, 8 patients were R-ISS I, 15 to 20 were R-ISS II and over five were R-ISS III. After DNase treatment, whole-transcriptome libraries were prepared using the TruSeq RNA Access Library Prep Kit. TCR-region mapped reads per sample ranged from about 4.05 to 11 million with IR-seq versus only about 75 to 1,400 with RNA-seq. The study compared TCR repertoires from targeted immune repertoire sequencing and bulk whole-transcriptome sequencing run on the same bone marrow samples. One main goal was a read-filtering strategy for immune repertoire data, in particular deciding whether clonotypes backed by only one read should be removed. What the research found in general, with its limitations: Compared with RNA-seq, IR-seq captured clonotypes at much higher depth and more reliably, and a smaller IR-seq throughput was enough to identify most shared clonotypes. In IR-seq, about four fifths of clonotypes but 3% to 4.5% of total reads were represented by single-read clonotypes, whereas in RNA-seq, around 75% of clonotypes and around 47% of reads were represented by single-read clonotypes. The sorted CD138-negative fraction was not purified T cells but a mixed bone marrow immune population. When single-read clonotypes were removed, the proportions of shared clonotypes in IR-seq and RNA-seq correlated more strongly.

The Immunoverse kit was used to build TCR libraries from approximately 410 ng RNA, with molecular barcoded adaptors covering alpha/delta and beta/gamma chains. TCR library preparation used the same RNA that went into transcriptome sequencing. An Illumina HiSeq 4000 with 2 x 150 cycles was used to sequence the TCR libraries. The paper's processing steps were these. With MiXCR, TCR reads were aligned to human V, D, J and C references and assembled into CDR3 clonotypes, with quality filtering and error correction included. The tcR package in R was used for analysis of clonotype counts and gene usage diversity. For inspection of raw mapping reads, RNA-seq reads were mapped by STAR aligner version 2.5.3a onto GRCh37 of the human genome. To test how sequencing depth affects detected clonotypes, IR-seq fastq files were randomly downsampled with Seqtk 1.3. TCRdb cleaned the public reads at Q25 with fastp, built clones with MiXCR and kept in-frame beta chains. Each entry merges the rows of one CDR3 protein and shows their most common DNA and genes. In this record, the V and J calls reflect TCRdb's handling and not the investigators' own analysis. Counted in this sample were around 38,000 distinct CDR3 sequences; around 13% of them appeared once. The ten top clones hold about 25% of the sample.

This clonotype has just a few counts. Its antigen is still unknown. One base away there is no much larger clone; base qualities are not given. Bone marrow was sampled from every patient at the time of active disease. Ficoll-Hypaque density gradient centrifugation was used to isolate the bone marrow mononuclear cells. CD138-negative cells were obtained by negative selection after labeling with CD138 magnetic microbeads on a MACS separator, removing myeloma plasma cells. Flow cytometry on an Attune NxT with CD138 antibodies was used to check the purity of the isolated cells. TRIzol reagent was used to extract total RNA, which was then quantified with a NanoDrop spectrophotometer. Paired RNA-seq and IR-seq were performed on each patient's CD138-negative bone marrow sample. The CDR3 sequence holds 17 residues, the cysteine and phenylalanine included. The DNA shown is the 51-base CDR3, in frame from base 1. Compared with germline, V lacks 5 bases and J lacks 4 bases; bases without a gene match: 10. From a lookup of the germline V gene (reference sequence), CDR1 and CDR2 are DFQATT and SNEGSKA.

The sequenced sample was a population of CD138-negative cells sorted from bone marrow. This specimen's cell subset or site label, interpreted: bone marrow mononuclear cells depleted of CD138+ plasma/myeloma cells by negative magnetic selection. The chain is encoded by TRBV20-1 joined to TRBJ2-6; 11 middle bases align to TRBD2. The source of this sequence is a donor over 35 with multiple myeloma. This receptor carries the CDR3 CSAPSRLAGPGANVLTF. The base sequence is TGCAGTGCTCCGTCCAGACTAGCGGGACCCGGGGCCAACGTCCTGACTTTC.